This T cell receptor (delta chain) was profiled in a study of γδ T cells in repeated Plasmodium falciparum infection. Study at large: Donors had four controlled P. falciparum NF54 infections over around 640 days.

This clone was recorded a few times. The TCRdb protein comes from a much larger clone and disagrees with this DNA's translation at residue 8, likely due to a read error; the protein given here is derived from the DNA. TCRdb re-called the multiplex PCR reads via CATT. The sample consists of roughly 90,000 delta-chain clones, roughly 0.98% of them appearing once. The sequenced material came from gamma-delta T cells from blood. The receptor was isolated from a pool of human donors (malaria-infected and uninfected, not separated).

CDR3 sequence: CALGEARLGWGAAPDKLIF. CDR3 DNA: TGTGCTCTTGGGGAAGCTCGGCTGGGATGGGGGGCGGCACCCGATAAACTCATCTTT. V gene TRDV1 combines with J gene TRDJ1, with D possibly being TRDD3 (6 bases). Trimming stripped 2 bases from V and 3 bases from J, with 25 bases between. The CDR3 covers 19 residues. CDR1 TSWWSYY and CDR2 QGS come from the germline V gene.